Listed below are T cell receptor beta chains from one sample, sequenced in a study of tumor-infiltrating lymphocytes in primary liver carcinoma. TCRdb reprocessed the multiplex PCR reads with MiXCR, giving one entry per CDR3 protein. The sample has tens of thousands of distinct CDR3 sequences, around 75% seen once. Input material: tumor-adjacent normal liver tissue. These receptors were obtained from a woman aged 25 to 39 with primary liver carcinoma and hepatitis B virus infection. Each CDR3 is given with its conserved first and last residue. Each record gives: D gene, J gene, clone size, V gene, CDR3 protein, CDR3 DNA. The D gene is left open where the match is weak. Size is stated for part of the rows, as once, few or many counts, or as a class when the clone is expanded.

>TRBD1|TRBJ2-3|many|TRBV28
CASSFAKQGRLTDTQYF
TGTGCCAGCAGTTTCGCAAAACAGGGGCGATTGACAGATACGCAGTATTTT
>NA|TRBJ2-2|few|TRBV2
CASSAGNTGELFF
TGTGCCAGCAGTGCAGGGAACACCGGGGAGCTGTTTTTT
>NA|TRBJ2-1|NA|TRBV4-1
CASSQGYLNEQFF
TGCGCCAGCAGTCAAGGTTATCTCAATGAGCAGTTCTTC
>NA|TRBJ2-5|NA|TRBV5-1
CASSLAENQETQYF
TGCGCCAGCAGTTTAGCGGAGAACCAAGAGACCCAGTACTTC
>NA|TRBJ2-5|NA|TRBV11-2
CASSTRTRGAKETRYF
TGTGCCAGCAGCACTAGAACAAGGGGCGCGAAAGAGACCCGGTACTTC
>NA|TRBJ2-6|NA|TRBV4-3
CASSQSSEIGSGPNVLTF
TGCGCCAGCAGCCAGAGTAGCGAGATAGGCTCTGGGCCCAACGTCCTGACTTTC
>NA|TRBJ2-7|NA|TRBV11-2
CASSLDYTRTYEQYF
TGTGCCAGCAGCTTAGATTATACCAGGACATACGAGCAGTACTTC
>NA|TRBJ2-5|NA|TRBV4-1
CASSQEERAVTHYF
TGTGCCAGCAGCCAAGAAGAGAGGGCTGTGACCCACTACTTC
>TRBD2|TRBJ2-7|NA|TRBV11-2
CASSLAPLLAGANEWYF
TGTGCCAGCAGCTTAGCCCCGTTACTAGCGGGGGCGAACGAGTGGTACTTC
>NA|TRBJ1-2|NA|TRBV12-3/TRBV12-4
CASSLGLSHDYGYAF
TGTGCCAGCAGTTTAGGCCTCTCCCACGACTATGGCTACGCCTTC
>NA|TRBJ2-1|medium-sized|TRBV11-2
CASSLELVTYNEQFF
TGTGCCAGCAGCTTAGAACTTGTTACTTACAATGAGCAGTTCTTC
>NA|TRBJ2-2|NA|TRBV4-2
CASSSLTSRAGEPFF
TGTGCCAGCAGTTCTCTAACTAGCAGGGCCGGGGAGCCGTTTTTT
>TRBD1|TRBJ2-1|once|TRBV4-1
CASSEDPGQAENEQFF
TGCGCCAGCAGCGAAGATCCGGGACAGGCGGAGAATGAGCAGTTCTTC
>TRBD2|TRBJ2-7|NA|TRBV6-1
CASSDEASGSYEHYF
TGTGCCAGCAGTGATGAGGCTAGCGGGAGCTACGAGCATTACTTC
>TRBD2|TRBJ2-7|NA|TRBV12-3/TRBV12-4
CASSLSWTSGTVFVQYF
TGTGCAAGCAGTCTATCCTGGACTAGCGGGACAGTTTTCGTGCAATACTTC
>NA|TRBJ1-6|once|TRBV6-5
CTSRKESAIYNSPLHF
TGTACCAGCAGGAAAGAGTCTGCCATATATAATTCACCCCTCCACTTT
>NA|TRBJ1-5|NA|TRBV12-3/TRBV12-4
CPSRKQANQPQHF
TGTCCCAGCAGAAAACAGGCCAATCAGCCCCAGCATTTT
>NA|TRBJ2-5|NA|TRBV29-1
CSVEASRLGVQKTQYF
TGCAGCGTTGAAGCCTCCCGGTTAGGGGTACAAAAGACCCAATACTTC
>NA|TRBJ2-7|NA|TRBV4-2
CASSPTSDYNEQYF
TGTGCCAGCAGCCCAACTAGTGACTACAACGAGCAGTACTTC
>NA|TRBJ2-2|NA|TRBV11-2
CASSPDPQLNTREPFF
TGTGCCAGCAGCCCCGATCCCCAATTGAACACCAGAGAGCCGTTTTTT
>NA|TRBJ1-6|NA|TRBV6-6
CASNTNSLLHF
TGTGCCAGCAACACCAATTCACTCCTCCACTTT
>TRBD2|TRBJ2-5|NA|TRBV7-8
CASSLRGPSGSYQEAQYF
TGTGCCAGCAGCTTACGGGGACCTAGCGGGAGTTATCAAGAGGCCCAGTACTTC
>NA|TRBJ2-7|NA|TRBV7-9
CASCSGGLSHEQYF
TGTGCCAGCTGCTCTGGAGGCCTCTCCCACGAGCAGTACTTC
>NA|TRBJ2-1|few|TRBV19
CASSIRASPNEQFF
TGTGCCAGTAGTATACGGGCTAGCCCCAATGAGCAGTTCTTC
>NA|TRBJ1-2|NA|TRBV12-3/TRBV12-4
CASSLGLPHDYGYSF
TGTGCCAGCAGTTTAGGTCTCCCCCACGACTATGGCTACAGCTTC
>NA|TRBJ2-2|few|TRBV7-8
CASSLVRFRSTGGLFF
TGTGCCAGCAGCTTAGTGAGGTTCCGCAGCACCGGGGGGCTGTTTTTT
>NA|TRBJ1-5|NA|TRBV6-2/TRBV6-3
CASSYSGNQPLHF
TGTGCTAGCAGTTACTCGGGCAATCAGCCCCTGCATTTT
>NA|TRBJ1-1|few|TRBV6-2/TRBV6-3
CASSPGGNTGAFF
TGTGCCAGCAGCCCGGGGGGGAACACTGGAGCTTTCTTT
>TRBD2|TRBJ2-4|NA|TRBV11-1
CASSFPGTSGTKNTQYF
TGTGCCAGCAGCTTTCCAGGGACTAGCGGGACCAAAAACACTCAGTACTTC
>NA|TRBJ2-6|few|TRBV29-1
CSAPDASGANVLTF
TGCAGCGCCCCCGACGCTTCTGGAGCCAACGTCCTGACTTTC
>NA|TRBJ2-5|NA|TRBV7-3
CASSFTPQETQYF
TGTGCTAGCAGCTTTACCCCTCAAGAGACCCAGTACTTC
>TRBD2|TRBJ2-1|NA|TRBV6-1
CASSEAGGSGYDGQFF
TGTGCCAGCAGTGAAGCGGGAGGGTCTGGGTACGATGGGCAGTTCTTC
>TRBD1|TRBJ1-1|medium-sized|TRBV6-5
CASNQQGSTEAFF
TGTGCCAGCAATCAACAGGGGTCAACTGAAGCTTTCTTT
>NA|TRBJ1-1|NA|TRBV11-2
CASSLDTVVTEAFF
TGTGCCAGCAGCTTAGACACAGTAGTGACTGAAGCTTTCTTT
>TRBD2|TRBJ2-7|once|TRBV6-1
CASSNLAVMYEQYF
TGTGCCAGCAGTAACCTAGCGGTAATGTACGAGCAGTACTTC
>NA|TRBJ2-2|NA|TRBV13
CASSFQTANTGEMFF
TGTGCCAGCAGCTTCCAGACAGCGAACACCGGGGAGATGTTTTTC
>NA|TRBJ1-1|NA|TRBV13
CVSSLSAEFTEAFF
TGTGTCAGCAGCCTCTCGGCGGAATTTACTGAAGCTTTCTTT
>NA|TRBJ2-7|NA|TRBV6-2/TRBV6-3
CASSPNETYEQYF
TGTGCCAGTAGTCCCAACGAGACCTACGAGCAGTACTTC
>NA|TRBJ2-5|NA|TRBV19
CASSPSGTRGHETQYF
TGTGCCAGTAGTCCATCCGGGACAAGGGGCCATGAGACCCAGTACTTC
>NA|TRBJ2-1|NA|TRBV4-2
CASSPGHGANDEQFF
TGTGCCAGCAGCCCCGGACACGGGGCTAATGATGAGCAGTTCTTC
>NA|TRBJ2-1|NA|TRBV6-2/TRBV6-3
CASSRTGSEEFF
TGTGCCAGCAGCCGAACCGGGAGTGAGGAGTTCTTC
>NA|TRBJ2-2|NA|TRBV11-2
CTSSFSTGAVELFF
TGTACCAGTAGCTTCTCGACGGGGGCCGTGGAGCTGTTTTTT